A selection of T cell receptor beta chains follows, all from one sample in a study of blood T cell repertoires in COVID-19. Profiling relied on immunoSEQ multiplex PCR, and the TCRdb table lists in-frame clones only, not all of them. The sample includes roughly 41,000 clones, roughly 87% of them seen just once. The sample was peripheral blood. Every receptor here comes from a man in his sixties with acute or convalescent COVID-19. The CDR3 runs from the conserved cysteine through the conserved F or W. The D gene is left open where the match is weak. The listing skips clone size in some rows; elsewhere it reads once, few, many or a size class.

v_call	d_call	cdr3_length	clone_size	j_call	cdr3_nt	cdr3_aa
TRBV7-2	TRBD1	15	.	TRBJ2-3	TGTGCCAGCAGTCCCGGGACAGGGAGGACAGATACGCAGTATTTT	CASSPGTGRTDTQYF
TRBV20-1	.	14	.	TRBJ1-1	TGCAGTGCTAGTCATGTCTCTCGAGACACTGAAGCTTTCTTT	CSASHVSRDTEAFF
TRBV12-5	.	12	.	TRBJ2-7	TGTGCTAGTGGTCTCGACCGGGACTCCTCTTACTTC	CASGLDRDSSYF
TRBV7-8	.	14	.	TRBJ1-4	TGTGCCAGCAGCTTACAGGGGACTAATGAAAAACTGTTTTTT	CASSLQGTNEKLFF
TRBV24-1	TRBD1	16	.	TRBJ1-5	TGTGCCACCAGTGATTTGCAGGGGGCTGACAATCAGCCCCAGCATTTT	CATSDLQGADNQPQHF
TRBV11-2	.	12	.	TRBJ2-1	TGTGCCAGCAGCTTAATGGGCGATGAGCAGTTCTTC	CASSLMGDEQFF
TRBV3-1/TRBV3-2	TRBD1	17	.	TRBJ1-3	TGTGCCAGCAGCCAAGATCGGGGCGGACAGGGGGCGTACACCATATATTTT	CASSQDRGGQGAYTIYF
TRBV27	.	15	.	TRBJ2-1	TGTGCCAGCAGTTTCGGTGGGGGGGCGTACAATGAGCAGTTCTTC	CASSFGGGAYNEQFF
TRBV9	TRBD2	15	few	TRBJ2-1	TGTGCCAGCAGCGTGTCAGCGGGGGCGGACAATGAGCAGTTCTTC	CASSVSAGADNEQFF
TRBV6-2/TRBV6-3	TRBD1	17	.	TRBJ1-1	TGTGCCAGCAGTTACCGACGAGGACAGGGTGGGATCACTGAAGCTTTCTTT	CASSYRRGQGGITEAFF
TRBV19	TRBD1	19	.	TRBJ1-1	TGTGCCAGTAGTTCCCGGGACAGGGGGCGTGAACCCGAGAACACTGAAGCTTTCTTT	CASSSRDRGREPENTEAFF
TRBV19	TRBD1	13	.	TRBJ1-2	TGTGCCAGTAGCGACCAGGGGGCGGGAGGCTACACCTTC	CASSDQGAGGYTF
TRBV5-6	TRBD1	15	.	TRBJ2-1	TGTGCCAGCAGCTTATGGGACAGGGGAAGAGATGAGCAGTTCTTC	CASSLWDRGRDEQFF
TRBV7-3	TRBD2	17	.	TRBJ2-2	TGTGCCAGCAGCACCGGGACTAGCGGGGTGGGCACCGGGGAGCTGTTTTTT	CASSTGTSGVGTGELFF
TRBV19	.	14	.	TRBJ1-1	TGTGCCAGTAGTATCAAGATTACTAACACTGAAGCTTTCTTT	CASSIKITNTEAFF
TRBV10-3	TRBD2	16	.	TRBJ2-3	TGTGCCATCAGTAGCGCGGCGGGGGGGTACACAGATACGCAGTATTTT	CAISSAAGGYTDTQYF
TRBV13	.	11	.	TRBJ2-3	TGTGCCAGCAGCTTAGGCGGGGCGCAGTATTTT	CASSLGGAQYF
TRBV19	.	13	.	TRBJ1-6	TGTGCCAGTGGGAATAGGGGATATTCACCCCTCCACTTT	CASGNRGYSPLHF
TRBV14	TRBD2	12	.	TRBJ2-1	TGTGCCAGCAGCCTGCAAAGCGGGGTACAGTTCTTC	CASSLQSGVQFF
TRBV10-2	TRBD2	16	.	TRBJ2-2	TGCGCCAGCACCCAACTAGCGGGGGTGAACACCGGGGAGCTGTTTTTT	CASTQLAGVNTGELFF
TRBV5-1	.	15	once	TRBJ2-7	TGCGCCAGCAGCCCCGGACACGGTCGATCTGACGAGCAGTACTTC	CASSPGHGRSDEQYF
TRBV4-2	TRBD1	15	.	TRBJ2-2	TGTGCCAGCAGCCTCCGGGACAGGAACACCGGGGAGCTGTTTTTT	CASSLRDRNTGELFF
TRBV30	TRBD1	13	once	TRBJ2-7	TGTGCCTGGACTATGACAGGGGGCAGCGAGCAGTACTTC	CAWTMTGGSEQYF
TRBV3-1/TRBV3-2	.	13	.	TRBJ2-3	TGTGCCAGCAGCCAATTACGCGAAGATACGCAGTATTTT	CASSQLREDTQYF
TRBV7-9	.	14	.	TRBJ2-2	TGTGCCAGCAGCTTAGTTTCTATCACCGGGGAGCTGTTTTTT	CASSLVSITGELFF
TRBV7-2	TRBD1	14	.	TRBJ2-5	TGTGCCAGCAGCTCAGACAGGGAACTAAAGACCCAGTACTTC	CASSSDRELKTQYF
TRBV2	.	16	.	TRBJ2-2	TGTGCCAGCAGTCAAACGGGGTCTAGCACTACTGGGGAGCTGTTTTTT	CASSQTGSSTTGELFF
TRBV5-1	TRBD2	14	.	TRBJ2-7	TGCGCCAGCAGCTTGGAGCTGGGAGGGTACGAGCAGTACTTC	CASSLELGGYEQYF
TRBV21-1	.	12	.	TRBJ2-7	TGTGCCAGCCCCGTAGACTCCTACGAGCAGTACTTC	CASPVDSYEQYF
TRBV15	TRBD1	15	.	TRBJ1-3	TGTGCCACCAGCGGAGACAGGGGCACTGGAAACACCATATATTTT	CATSGDRGTGNTIYF
TRBV27	.	17	.	TRBJ2-6	TGTGCCAGCAGTTTAGTTGTCGGGGTAAATGGGGCCAACGTCCTGACTTTC	CASSLVVGVNGANVLTF
TRBV7-6	.	15	.	TRBJ2-7	TGTGCCAGCAGCTTAGGGACAGCTATTTCCTACGAGCAGTACTTC	CASSLGTAISYEQYF
TRBV18	.	16	.	TRBJ1-5	TGTGCCAGCTCACCCGGGACTGCCCGGGGCAATCAGCCCCAGCATTTT	CASSPGTARGNQPQHF
TRBV15	.	15	.	TRBJ1-1	TGTGCCACCAGCCCTTGGCGGTCAGGGGAATCTGAAGCTTTCTTT	CATSPWRSGESEAFF
TRBV19	TRBD1	14	.	TRBJ1-5	TGTGCCAGCCAGAGGGACAGACGTAATCAGCCCCAGCATTTT	CASQRDRRNQPQHF
TRBV15	.	17	.	TRBJ2-2	TGTGCCACCAGCAGAGATCCCCCGGGAATGAACACCGGGGAGCTGTTTTTT	CATSRDPPGMNTGELFF
TRBV11-2	.	14	once	TRBJ1-4	TGTGCCAGCAGCATGACTGCAACTAATGAAAAACTGTTTTTT	CASSMTATNEKLFF
TRBV21-1	.	16	.	TRBJ1-5	TGTGCCAGCAGCAAATCACAGGGGGCCCCCAATCAGCCCCAGCATTTT	CASSKSQGAPNQPQHF
TRBV30	.	14	.	TRBJ2-1	TGTGCCTGGAGTGTTGGTGGGGGGTACAATGAGCAGTTCTTC	CAWSVGGGYNEQFF
TRBV4-3	TRBD2	17	.	TRBJ2-3	TGCGCCAGCAGCCAAGATCGGACTAGCGGGGGCCCAGATACGCAGTATTTT	CASSQDRTSGGPDTQYF
TRBV5-1	.	16	.	TRBJ1-1	TGCGCCAGCAGCTCTTCCCCGGGTAGGCTGAACACTGAAGCTTTCTTT	CASSSSPGRLNTEAFF
TRBV11-3	TRBD2	15	.	TRBJ2-3	TGTGCCAGCAGTGCTGCGGGGGGGCTCGCAGATACGCAGTATTTT	CASSAAGGLADTQYF
TRBV24-1	TRBD2	19	few	TRBJ2-1	TGTGCCACCAGTGATTCCCTCCCAGCGGGGGGCCGAAGGTACAATGAGCAGTTCTTC	CATSDSLPAGGRRYNEQFF
TRBV4-2	.	15	.	TRBJ1-5	TGTGCCAGCAGCCAAGGTAACTCCCCGGCAGGGCCCCAGCATTTT	CASSQGNSPAGPQHF
TRBV4-3	.	13	.	TRBJ1-1	TGCGCCAGCAGCCACCTAAGCGACACTGAAGCTTTCTTT	CASSHLSDTEAFF
TRBV7-9	TRBD2	18	.	TRBJ2-1	TGTGCCAGCAGCCGGGGGGGCGCCGGACTAGCGGGGTTCAATGAGCAGTTCTTC	CASSRGGAGLAGFNEQFF